This T cell receptor beta chain was documented in a study of early T cells in non-severe SARS-CoV-2 infection. About the research overall: Sequencing of bulk RNA from unsorted whole blood was done, without chain pairing.

Whole-study results and caveats: VDJdb matching, biased toward anti-spike CD8 responses, missed private and CD4 specificities.

CDR1 is MNHNY and CDR2 is SVGAGI in the germline V gene (reference sequence). The V and J ends lost 4 bases and 1 base, in that order; junction bases with no gene match: 15. The length of the CDR3 is 19 residues. The table lists this clonotype with a few counts. The antigen is not known. Tagging with unique molecular identifiers was applied to individual cDNA molecules. TCRdb used MiXCR to reprocess the 5' RACE reads, holding one entry per CDR3 protein. The sample holds approximately 66,000 distinct CDR3 sequences, around 13% seen once. This specimen was whole blood, taken at baseline. The rearrangement uses TRBV6-6 and TRBJ1-3; the match to TRBD1 covers 8 bases. The receptor was derived from an adult who was a healthcare worker with PCR-confirmed SARS-CoV-2 infection or an uninfected control (not recorded which). The donor label of this sample is uncertain. Here the CDR3 DNA reads TGTGCCAGCAGTTCCCGAGGACAGGGAGGGTTATATTCTGGAAACACCATATATTTT. Its translation is CASSSRGQGGLYSGNTIYF.